Listed below are T cell receptor beta chains from one sample, sequenced in a study of T cell responses to AZD1222 COVID-19 vaccine. Assay: immunoSEQ multiplex PCR; the TCRdb copy retains only in-frame clones and omits some. The sample contains tens of thousands of clones, 65% to 90% of which appear only once. The material was peripheral blood, obtained on day 0 of AZD1222 vaccination. These receptors came from an adult in good health. Each CDR3 is given with its conserved first and last residue. Each record gives: V gene, CDR3 length, D gene, clone size, J gene, CDR3 DNA, CDR3 protein. A D gene is named only where the DNA matches it firmly. Part of the rows lack a size; the others show once, few, many or a class for expanded clones.

v_call: TRBV5-1
cdr3_length: 16
d_call: TRBD1
clone_size: -
j_call: TRBJ1-1
cdr3_nt: TGCGCCAGCAGCTTAACATCAGGGGGGCGACGCACTGAAGCTTTCTTT
cdr3_aa: CASSLTSGGRRTEAFF

v_call: TRBV5-1
cdr3_length: 14
d_call: -
clone_size: -
j_call: TRBJ2-5
cdr3_nt: TGCGCCAGCAGCTTGGGGCCGGTTCAAGAGACCCAGTACTTC
cdr3_aa: CASSLGPVQETQYF

v_call: TRBV7-3
cdr3_length: 13
d_call: TRBD1
clone_size: -
j_call: TRBJ1-1
cdr3_nt: TGTGCCAGCAGCGCGACAGGGGTCACTGAAGCTTTCTTT
cdr3_aa: CASSATGVTEAFF

v_call: TRBV19
cdr3_length: 18
d_call: -
clone_size: -
j_call: TRBJ1-1
cdr3_nt: TGTGCCAGTAGCGCCTCCTCGGGACAAAGTGATATGAACACTGAAGCTTTCTTT
cdr3_aa: CASSASSGQSDMNTEAFF

v_call: TRBV19
cdr3_length: 15
d_call: -
clone_size: -
j_call: TRBJ1-5
cdr3_nt: TGTGCCAGTAGTAACTTGGGGGACGGAGATCAGCCCCAGCATTTT
cdr3_aa: CASSNLGDGDQPQHF

v_call: TRBV7-9
cdr3_length: 16
d_call: TRBD1
clone_size: -
j_call: TRBJ1-3
cdr3_nt: TGTGCCAGCAGCTTTCTGACAGGGTTGTCTGGAAACACCATATATTTT
cdr3_aa: CASSFLTGLSGNTIYF

v_call: TRBV11-3
cdr3_length: 14
d_call: -
clone_size: -
j_call: TRBJ2-5
cdr3_nt: TGTGCCAGCAGCTTAGCGGGCACGCAAGAGACCCAGTACTTC
cdr3_aa: CASSLAGTQETQYF

v_call: TRBV27
cdr3_length: 13
d_call: TRBD1
clone_size: -
j_call: TRBJ2-2
cdr3_nt: TGTGCCACAGGGACAGGGAACACCGGGGAGCTGTTTTTT
cdr3_aa: CATGTGNTGELFF

v_call: TRBV27
cdr3_length: 14
d_call: TRBD2
clone_size: -
j_call: TRBJ2-1
cdr3_nt: TGTGCCAGCAGTAGACTAGCGAGAGACAATGAGCAGTTCTTC
cdr3_aa: CASSRLARDNEQFF

v_call: TRBV27
cdr3_length: 14
d_call: -
clone_size: -
j_call: TRBJ2-7
cdr3_nt: TGTGCCAGCAGGGTACCGGGACACTCCTACGAGCAGTACTTC
cdr3_aa: CASRVPGHSYEQYF

v_call: TRBV11-2
cdr3_length: 18
d_call: -
clone_size: -
j_call: TRBJ2-2
cdr3_nt: TGTGCCAGCAGCTTATTTTCCACTTATCCAGCGAACACCGGGGAGCTGTTTTTT
cdr3_aa: CASSLFSTYPANTGELFF

v_call: TRBV9
cdr3_length: 14
d_call: -
clone_size: few
j_call: TRBJ1-6
cdr3_nt: TGTGCCAGCAGCGTAGAGGTCGAGAATTCACCCCTCCACTTT
cdr3_aa: CASSVEVENSPLHF